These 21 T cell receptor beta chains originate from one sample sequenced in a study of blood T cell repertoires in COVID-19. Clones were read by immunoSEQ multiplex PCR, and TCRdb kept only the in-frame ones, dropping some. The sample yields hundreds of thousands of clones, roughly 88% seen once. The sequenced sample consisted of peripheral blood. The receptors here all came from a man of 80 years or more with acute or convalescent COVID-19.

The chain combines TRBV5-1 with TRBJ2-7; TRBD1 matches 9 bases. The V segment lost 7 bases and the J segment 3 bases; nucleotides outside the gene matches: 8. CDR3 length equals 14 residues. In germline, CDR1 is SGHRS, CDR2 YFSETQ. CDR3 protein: CASGTGLTDYEQYF. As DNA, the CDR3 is TGCGCCAGCGGGACAGGGCTCACCGACTACGAGCAGTACTTC.

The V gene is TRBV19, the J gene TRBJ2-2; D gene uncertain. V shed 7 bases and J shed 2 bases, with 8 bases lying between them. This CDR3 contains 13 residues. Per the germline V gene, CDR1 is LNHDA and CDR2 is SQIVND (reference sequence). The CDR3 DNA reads TGTGCCAGTATCACCCTAAACACCGGGGAGCTGTTTTTT. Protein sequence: CASITLNTGELFF.

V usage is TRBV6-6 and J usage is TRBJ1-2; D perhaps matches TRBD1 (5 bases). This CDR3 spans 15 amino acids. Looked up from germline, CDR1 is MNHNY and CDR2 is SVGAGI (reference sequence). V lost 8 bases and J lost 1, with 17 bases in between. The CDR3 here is CASVPAGGGNYGYTF. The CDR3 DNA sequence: TGTGCCAGCGTCCCCGCGGGGGGAGGTAACTATGGCTACACCTTC.

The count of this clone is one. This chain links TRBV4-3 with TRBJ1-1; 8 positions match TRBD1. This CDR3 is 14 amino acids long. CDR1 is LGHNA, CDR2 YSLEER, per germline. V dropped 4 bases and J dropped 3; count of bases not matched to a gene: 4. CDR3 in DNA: TGCGCCAGCAGCCCGCGACAGGGGCACACTGAAGCTTTCTTT. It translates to CASSPRQGHTEAFF.

DNA of the CDR3: TGTGCCAGCAGTGGGCCTGGGTGGCCTAGCTCCTACAATGAGCAGTTCTTC. Protein sequence: CASSGPGWPSSYNEQFF. The chain links TRBV6-1 to TRBJ2-1; D is undetermined. This CDR3 is 17 amino acids long. Germline lookup yields CDR1 MNHNS and CDR2 SASEGT. V was cut by 4 bases and J by 0 bases, with 16 bases left in between.

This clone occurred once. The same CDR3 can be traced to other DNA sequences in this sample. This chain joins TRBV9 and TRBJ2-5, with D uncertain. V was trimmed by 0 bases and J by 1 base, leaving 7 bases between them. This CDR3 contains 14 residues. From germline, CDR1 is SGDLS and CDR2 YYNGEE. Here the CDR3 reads CASSVGVVQETQYF. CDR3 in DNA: TGTGCCAGCAGCGTAGGCGTGGTCCAAGAGACCCAGTACTTC.

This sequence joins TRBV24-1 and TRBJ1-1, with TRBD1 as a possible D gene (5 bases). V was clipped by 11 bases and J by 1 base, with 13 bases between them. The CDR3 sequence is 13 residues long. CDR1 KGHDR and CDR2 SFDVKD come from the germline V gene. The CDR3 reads CANKTDQNTEAFF. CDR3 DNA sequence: TGTGCCAACAAGACAGATCAGAACACTGAAGCTTTCTTT.

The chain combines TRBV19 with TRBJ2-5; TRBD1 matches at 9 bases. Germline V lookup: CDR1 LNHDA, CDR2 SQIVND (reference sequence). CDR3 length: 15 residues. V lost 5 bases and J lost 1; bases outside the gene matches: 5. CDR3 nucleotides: TGTGCCAGTAGTTCCTGGGACAGGGCCCAAGAGACCCAGTACTTC. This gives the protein CASSSWDRAQETQYF.

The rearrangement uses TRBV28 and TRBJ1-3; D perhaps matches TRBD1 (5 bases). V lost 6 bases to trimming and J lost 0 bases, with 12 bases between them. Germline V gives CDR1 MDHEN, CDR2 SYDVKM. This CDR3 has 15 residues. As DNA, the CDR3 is TGTGCCAGCAGCTCGGGGGAGAGCTCTGGAAACACCATATATTTT. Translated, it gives CASSSGESSGNTIYF.

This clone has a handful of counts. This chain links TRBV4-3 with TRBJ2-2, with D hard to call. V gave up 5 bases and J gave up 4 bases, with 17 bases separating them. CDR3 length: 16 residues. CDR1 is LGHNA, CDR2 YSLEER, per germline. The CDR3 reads CASSTRPGSVTGELFF. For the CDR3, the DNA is TGCGCCAGCAGCACCCGACCAGGTTCGGTCACCGGGGAGCTGTTTTTT.

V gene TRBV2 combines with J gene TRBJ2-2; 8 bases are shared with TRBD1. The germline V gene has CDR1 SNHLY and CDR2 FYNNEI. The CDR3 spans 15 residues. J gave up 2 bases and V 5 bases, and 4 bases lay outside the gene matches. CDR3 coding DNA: TGTGCCAGCAGTCGGACAGGGCGAAACACCGGGGAGCTGTTTTTT. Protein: CASSRTGRNTGELFF.

The CDR3 loop reads CASRTPDRDSSAEAFF. The CDR3, as DNA: TGTGCCAGCAGGACCCCCGACAGGGATAGTTCGGCTGAAGCTTTCTTT. The chain has TRBV28 and TRBJ1-1, with 7 bases lining up with TRBD1. This CDR3 has 16 amino acids. Germline CDR1 is MDHEN and CDR2 is SYDVKM. The V segment lost 6 bases and the J segment 6 bases; nucleotides outside the gene matches: 16.

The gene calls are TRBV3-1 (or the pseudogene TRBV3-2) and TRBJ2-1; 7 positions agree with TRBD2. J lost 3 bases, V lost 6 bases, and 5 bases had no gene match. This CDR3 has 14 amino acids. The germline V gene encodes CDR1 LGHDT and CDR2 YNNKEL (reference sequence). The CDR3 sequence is CASSPSGFYNEQFF. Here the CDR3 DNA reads TGTGCCAGCAGTCCTAGCGGCTTCTACAATGAGCAGTTCTTC.

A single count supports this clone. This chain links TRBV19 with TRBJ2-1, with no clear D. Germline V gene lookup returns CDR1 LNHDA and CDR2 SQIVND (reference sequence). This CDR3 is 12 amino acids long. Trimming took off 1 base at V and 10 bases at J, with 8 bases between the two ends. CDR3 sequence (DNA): TGTGCCAGTAGTATAGGTCCTCGGGAGCAGTTCTTC. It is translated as CASSIGPREQFF.

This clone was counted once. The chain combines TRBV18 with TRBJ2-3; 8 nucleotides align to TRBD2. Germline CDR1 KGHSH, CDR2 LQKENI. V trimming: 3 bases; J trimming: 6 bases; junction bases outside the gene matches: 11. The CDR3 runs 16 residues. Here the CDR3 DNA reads TGTGCCAGCTCACCGGCGGGGGGCTACCTCGAGGATACGCAGTATTTT. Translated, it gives CASSPAGGYLEDTQYF.

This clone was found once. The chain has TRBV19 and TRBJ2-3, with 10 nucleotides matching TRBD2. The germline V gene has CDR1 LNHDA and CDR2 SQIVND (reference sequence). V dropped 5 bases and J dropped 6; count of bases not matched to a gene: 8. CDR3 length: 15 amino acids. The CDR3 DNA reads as TGTGCCAGTAGTTCAGTAGCGGGGGGTAAGGATACGCAGTATTTT. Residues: CASSSVAGGKDTQYF.

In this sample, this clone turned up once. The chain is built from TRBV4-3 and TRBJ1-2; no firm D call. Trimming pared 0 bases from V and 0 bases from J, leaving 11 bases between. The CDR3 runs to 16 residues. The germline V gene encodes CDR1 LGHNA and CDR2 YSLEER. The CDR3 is CASSQDPFLANYGYTF. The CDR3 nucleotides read TGCGCCAGCAGCCAAGATCCGTTTTTAGCTAACTATGGCTACACCTTC.

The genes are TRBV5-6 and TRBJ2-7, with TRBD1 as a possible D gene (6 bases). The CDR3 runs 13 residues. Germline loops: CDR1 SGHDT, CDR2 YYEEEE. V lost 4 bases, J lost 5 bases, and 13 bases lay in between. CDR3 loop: CASSTRTVNEQYF. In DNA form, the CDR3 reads TGTGCCAGCAGCACCCGGACAGTAAACGAGCAGTACTTC.

CDR3 nucleotide sequence: TGCGCCAGCAGCCTGACAGGCTTCTACAATGAGCAGTTCTTC. Its protein is CASSLTGFYNEQFF. This sequence joins TRBV5-1 and TRBJ2-1, with D possibly being TRBD1 (6 bases). The CDR3 consists of 14 residues. Trimming pared 4 bases from V and 3 bases from J, leaving 11 bases between. Germline V gene data show CDR1 as SGHRS and CDR2 as YFSETQ.

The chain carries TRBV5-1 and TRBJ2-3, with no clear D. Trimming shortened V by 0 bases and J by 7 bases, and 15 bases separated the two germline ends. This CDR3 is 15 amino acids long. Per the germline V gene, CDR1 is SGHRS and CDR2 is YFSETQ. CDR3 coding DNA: TGCGCCAGCAGCTTGGCCCTAGATCTGTCCTATACGCAGTATTTT. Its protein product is CASSLALDLSYTQYF.

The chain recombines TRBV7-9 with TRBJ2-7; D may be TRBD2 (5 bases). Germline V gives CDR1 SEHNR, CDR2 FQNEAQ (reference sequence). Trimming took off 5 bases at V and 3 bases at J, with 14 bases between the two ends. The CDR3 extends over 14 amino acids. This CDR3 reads CASSQTGDRYEQYF. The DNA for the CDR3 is TGTGCCAGCAGCCAAACCGGGGATCGCTACGAGCAGTACTTC.